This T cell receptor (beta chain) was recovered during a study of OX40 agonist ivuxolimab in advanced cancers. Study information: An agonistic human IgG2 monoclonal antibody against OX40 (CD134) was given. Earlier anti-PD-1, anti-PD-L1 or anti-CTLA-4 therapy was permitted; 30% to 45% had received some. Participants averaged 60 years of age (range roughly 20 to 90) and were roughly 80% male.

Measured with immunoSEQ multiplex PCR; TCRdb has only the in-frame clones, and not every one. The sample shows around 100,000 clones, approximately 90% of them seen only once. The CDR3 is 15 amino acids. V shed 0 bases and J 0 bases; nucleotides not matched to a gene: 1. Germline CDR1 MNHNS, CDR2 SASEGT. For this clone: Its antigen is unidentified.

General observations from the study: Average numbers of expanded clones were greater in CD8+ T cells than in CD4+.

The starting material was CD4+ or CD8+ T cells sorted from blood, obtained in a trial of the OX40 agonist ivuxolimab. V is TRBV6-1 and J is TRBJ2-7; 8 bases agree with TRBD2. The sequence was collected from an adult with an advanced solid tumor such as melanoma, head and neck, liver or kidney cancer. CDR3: CASSEARGASYEQYF. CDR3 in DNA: TGTGCCAGCAGTGAAGCGCGGGGGGCCTCCTACGAGCAGTACTTC.